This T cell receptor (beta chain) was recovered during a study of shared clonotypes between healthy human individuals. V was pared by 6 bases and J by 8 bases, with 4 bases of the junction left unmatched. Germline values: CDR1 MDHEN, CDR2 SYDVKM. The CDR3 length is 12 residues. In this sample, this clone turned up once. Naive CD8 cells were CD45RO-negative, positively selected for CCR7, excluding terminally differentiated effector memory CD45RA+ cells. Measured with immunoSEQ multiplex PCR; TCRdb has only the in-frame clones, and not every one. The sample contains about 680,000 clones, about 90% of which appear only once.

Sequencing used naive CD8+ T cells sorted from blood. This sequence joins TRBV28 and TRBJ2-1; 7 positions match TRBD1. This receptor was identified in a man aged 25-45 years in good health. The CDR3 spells CASSTTGDEQFF. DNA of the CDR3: TGTGCCAGCAGCACTACAGGGGATGAGCAGTTCTTC.